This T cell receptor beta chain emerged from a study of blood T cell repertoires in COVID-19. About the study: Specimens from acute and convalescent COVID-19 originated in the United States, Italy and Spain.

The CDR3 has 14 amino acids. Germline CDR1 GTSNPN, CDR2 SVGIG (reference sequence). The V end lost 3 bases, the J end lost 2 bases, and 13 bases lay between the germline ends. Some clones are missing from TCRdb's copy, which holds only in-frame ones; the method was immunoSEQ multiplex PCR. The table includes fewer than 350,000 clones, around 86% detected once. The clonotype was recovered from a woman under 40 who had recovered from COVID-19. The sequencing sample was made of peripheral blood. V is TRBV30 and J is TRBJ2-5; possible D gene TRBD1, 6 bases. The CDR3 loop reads CAWSNTGTQETQYF. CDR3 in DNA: TGTGCCTGGAGCAACACCGGGACACAAGAGACCCAGTACTTC.